The 4 T cell receptor beta chains below all came from one sample that was sequenced in a study of cytomegalovirus exposure and HLA in healthy donors. PCR was performed using 60 Vbeta and 13 Jbeta primers. Assay: immunoSEQ multiplex PCR; the TCRdb copy retains only in-frame clones and omits some. The data show 150,000 to 200,000 clones, roughly 80% seen once. Sequences were obtained from PBMCs. These receptor sequences come from a man aged 40-55 years in good health and CMV-seronegative.

J is TRBJ2-5 and V is TRBV5-1, with D possibly being TRBD1 (5 bases). CDR1 and CDR2 (germline): SGHRS, YFSETQ. Trimming cost V 0 bases and J 2 bases, with 8 bases left between them. The CDR3 extends over 14 amino acids. This CDR3 is CASSLERQQETQYF. The CDR3 DNA reads TGCGCCAGCAGCTTGGAGAGACAGCAAGAGACCCAGTACTTC.

There are a few counts of this clone. The gene calls are TRBV19 and TRBJ2-1; D is perhaps TRBD2 (5 bases). The CDR3 sequence is 13 residues long. The germline V gene encodes CDR1 LNHDA and CDR2 SQIVND (reference sequence). Trimming took off 7 bases at V and 9 bases at J, with 16 bases between the two ends. This chain's CDR3 is CASKMVASTEQFF. The CDR3 region has the DNA TGTGCCAGTAAGATGGTGGCTAGCACTGAGCAGTTCTTC.

The gene calls are TRBV2 and TRBJ2-5; 7 positions match TRBD2. Germline V CDR1 and CDR2: SNHLY, FYNNEI. Losses at the gene ends were 3 bases for V and 5 bases for J; bases not matched to a gene: 6. CDR3 length: 14 amino acids. The CDR3 protein is CASSDGGRAETQYF. CDR3 nucleotide sequence: TGTGCCAGCAGTGATGGCGGGAGAGCGGAGACCCAGTACTTC.

The chain recombines TRBV19 with TRBJ2-7; TRBD1 matches 7 bases. Germline V gene data show CDR1 as LNHDA and CDR2 as SQIVND (reference sequence). This CDR3 region has 16 residues. Trimming removed 7 bases from V and 5 bases from J; junction bases left unmatched: 17. The CDR3: CASNSKPGTAPDEQYF. DNA for the CDR3: TGTGCCAGTAACTCAAAGCCCGGGACAGCCCCCGACGAGCAGTACTTC. The variable domain in full, with the rest retrieved from reference TRBV19 and TRBJ2-7, is DGGITQSPKYLFRKEGQNVTLSCEQNLNHDAMYWYRQDPGQGLRLIYYSQIVNDFQKGDIAEGYSVSREKKESFPLTVTSAQKNPTAFYLCASNSKPGTAPDEQYFGPGTRLTVT.